This record covers a single T cell receptor beta chain. CD45RO-negative cells were positively selected for CCR7, leaving out terminally differentiated effector memory CD45RA+ cells. Germline V CDR1 and CDR2: SGHDT, YYEEEE. V gave up 4 bases and J gave up 3 bases; unmatched junction bases: 4. This CDR3 contains 15 residues. Libraries were prepared by immunoSEQ multiplex PCR; TCRdb keeps only in-frame clonotypes and omits some of them. The sample contains hundreds of thousands of clones, about 92% of which appear only once. The sample comes from a study of shared clonotypes between healthy human individuals.

Source material: naive CD8+ T cells sorted from blood. V is TRBV5-6 and J is TRBJ2-1, with 10 positions matching TRBD2. This sequence originates from a man younger than 45 in good health. CDR3 DNA sequence: TGTGCCAGCAGCCTAGCGGGAGCGATCTACAATGAGCAGTTCTTC. This codes for CASSLAGAIYNEQFF.